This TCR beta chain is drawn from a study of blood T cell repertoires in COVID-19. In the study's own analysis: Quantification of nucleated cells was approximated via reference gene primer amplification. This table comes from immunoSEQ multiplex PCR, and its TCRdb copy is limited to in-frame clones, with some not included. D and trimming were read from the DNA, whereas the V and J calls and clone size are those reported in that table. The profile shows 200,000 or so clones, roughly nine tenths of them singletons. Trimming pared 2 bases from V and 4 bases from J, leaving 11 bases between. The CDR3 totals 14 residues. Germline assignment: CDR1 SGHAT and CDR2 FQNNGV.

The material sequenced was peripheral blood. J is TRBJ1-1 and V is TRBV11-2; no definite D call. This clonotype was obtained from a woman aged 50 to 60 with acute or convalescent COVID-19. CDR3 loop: CASSLWSSGTEAFF. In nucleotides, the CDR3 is TGTGCCAGCAGCTTATGGTCCTCGGGCACTGAAGCTTTCTTT.